These T cell receptor beta chains were read from a single sample in a study of response to subunit inactivated influenza vaccine. One entry per CDR3 protein, called by TCRdb with MiXCR from the RT-PCR reads. The sample gives around 530,000 distinct CDR3 sequences, 15% to 20% of which show up once; roughly 3% is in the top ten. Sequencing was performed on CD4+ T cells sorted from PBMCs, taken less than 25 months after vaccination. These receptors all come from a man aged 50 to 75 who received an inactivated influenza vaccine. Each CDR3 is given with its conserved first and last residue.

j_call,v_call,cdr3_aa
TRBJ2-3,TRBV11-1,CASSSSGRGGDTQYF
TRBJ1-3,TRBV4-1,CASSLGDRGHSGNTIYF
TRBJ2-7,TRBV27,CASRTSGGVREQYF
TRBJ2-7,TRBV7-8,CASSLVGLRLRSYEQYF
TRBJ2-3,TRBV6-5,CASSYSDSTDTQYF
TRBJ2-2,TRBV20-1,CSVTTSGRLGTGELFF
TRBJ1-5,TRBV6-1,CASHRDLSNQPQHF
TRBJ2-7,TRBV20-1,CSARRGREQYF
TRBJ2-3,TRBV29-1,CSVGDGRVGTQYF
TRBJ2-3,TRBV12-3/TRBV12-4,CASSHRLFSTDTQYF
TRBJ2-3,TRBV7-9,CASSQTSGFRTDTQYF
TRBJ1-1,TRBV2,CASTQGQGGTEAFF
TRBJ2-5,TRBV20-1,CSARELGDQETQYF
TRBJ2-5,TRBV7-2,CASSFRVAETQYF
TRBJ1-2,TRBV20-1,CSARDITGFGYTF
TRBJ2-3,TRBV4-1,CASSQVLTGLDTQYF
TRBJ1-5,TRBV7-2,CASSWDRDNQPQHF
TRBJ2-2,TRBV5-1,CASSMTANTGELFF
TRBJ1-1,TRBV6-2/TRBV6-3,CASSPPRTGEAFF
TRBJ2-2,TRBV15,CATSRATSRTGELFF
TRBJ2-5,TRBV15,CATSRRDRGVQETQYF
TRBJ1-2,TRBV4-3,CASSQATGKGYTF
TRBJ1-6,TRBV2,CASSEADRVSPLHF
TRBJ1-2,TRBV7-2,CASSLVGQGAPNYGYTF
TRBJ2-3,TRBV6-1,CASSEGAGTTDTQYF
TRBJ2-1,TRBV4-1,CASSQSGISPNEQFF
TRBJ2-2,TRBV4-1,CASSPAGRGGPTGELFF
TRBJ2-7,TRBV20-1,CSASGGSYERYF
TRBJ2-7,TRBV7-8,CASSLAEVYEQYF
TRBJ2-3,TRBV12-3/TRBV12-4,CASRMTDLTDTQYF
TRBJ2-5,TRBV14,CASSGPGRATQYF
TRBJ2-7,TRBV24-1,CATSGAREGTYEQYF
TRBJ2-1,TRBV10-2,CASSDTGGAYNEQFF
TRBJ2-1,TRBV4-2,CASSHELAGEFNEQFF
TRBJ2-1,TRBV3-1,CASSQETGKEFF
TRBJ2-3,TRBV6-2/TRBV6-3,CASSYSKGGWKDTQYF
TRBJ2-7,TRBV29-1,CSVRTDGSSYEQYF
TRBJ2-7,TRBV15,CATSVGRDSSYEQYF
TRBJ2-7,TRBV11-1,CASSLVGIGGYEQYF
TRBJ2-3,TRBV20-1,CSAREGVRPPDTQYF
TRBJ2-5,TRBV12-3/TRBV12-4,CASRISGARGETQYF
TRBJ2-2,TRBV4-2,CASSPEINTGELFF